Listed here are 26 T cell receptor beta chains from one sample, sequenced in a study of identical twins. TCRdb processed the 5' RACE reads anew with MiXCR; each CDR3 protein has one entry. Among fewer than 800,000 distinct CDR3 sequences listed, under 8.5% were seen once. This sample was shared with a second study, whose subject was yellow fever vaccine responses in identical twins.

Sequencing input: PBMCs. These TCRs come from a woman younger than 35 in good health.

In its sample, this clonotype was seen many times. The chain recombines TRBV28 with TRBJ1-2, with a tentative D call TRBD1 (6 bases). Trimming cost V 3 bases and J 2 bases, with 13 bases left between them. Germline assignment: CDR1 MDHEN and CDR2 SYDVKM. This CDR3 has 15 amino acids. CDR3 DNA sequence: TGTGCCAGCAGTTTTGGGACACTCGGGAACTATGGCTACACCTTC. It codes for CASSFGTLGNYGYTF.

This clonotype has more than one count but fewer than ten. This chain connects TRBV6-5 to TRBJ1-1; possibly TRBD1 for D (5 bases). V was clipped by 2 bases and J by 5 bases, with 12 bases between them. Germline CDR1 is MNHEY and CDR2 is SVGAGI. This CDR3 comprises 14 residues. Written as DNA, the CDR3 is TGTGCCAGCAGTTACGGGATCGGGGGTACTGAAGCTTTCTTT. Amino acids: CASSYGIGGTEAFF.

The chain couples TRBV10-3 to TRBJ1-2; the D gene is possibly TRBD1 (5 bases). V lost 0 bases and J 8 bases, leaving 19 bases between the germline ends. The CDR3 has 16 amino acids. The germline V gene encodes CDR1 ENHRY and CDR2 SYGVKD. CDR3 amino acids: CAISESYTGGGEGYTF. CDR3 in DNA: TGTGCCATCAGTGAGTCGTATACAGGCGGCGGGGAAGGCTACACCTTC.

Only a few counts were recorded for this clonotype. The chain combines TRBV18 with TRBJ2-2, with D unresolved. The V end was cut by 4 bases, the J end by 6 bases, with 12 bases between. The CDR3 covers 14 residues. Germline lookup yields CDR1 KGHSH and CDR2 LQKENI. The CDR3 loop reads CASSRPGSAGELFF. CDR3 in DNA: TGTGCCAGCTCACGCCCCGGTTCGGCCGGGGAGCTGTTTTTT. Complete variable domain (other parts from reference TRBV18 and TRBJ2-2): NAGVMQNPRHLVRRRGQEARLRCSPMKGHSHVYWYRQLPEEGLKFMVYLQKENIIDESGMPKERFSAEFPKEGPSILRIQQVVRGDSAAYFCASSRPGSAGELFFGEGSRLTVL.

This chain connects TRBV4-2 to TRBJ2-1; 8 positions agree with TRBD1. From germline, CDR1 is LGHNA and CDR2 YNFKEQ. CDR3 length: 17 residues. V trimming: 0 bases; J trimming: 0 bases; junction bases outside the gene matches: 4. CDR3 sequence reads: CASSQDPTGVSYNEQFF. The CDR3, as DNA: TGTGCCAGCAGCCAAGATCCGACAGGGGTCTCCTACAATGAGCAGTTCTTC.

J is TRBJ1-2 and V is TRBV12-3 or TRBV12-4; D possibly corresponds to TRBD1 (6 bases). V dropped 2 bases and J dropped 4 bases, with 11 bases sitting between them. CDR3 length: 14 amino acids. The CDR3 DNA reads as TGTGCCAGCAGTTTAAAGGGGGTGTTCTATGGCTACACCTTC. Translating it yields CASSLKGVFYGYTF.

The chain employs TRBV12-3 or TRBV12-4 and TRBJ1-1; 9 nucleotides match TRBD1. Trimming cost V 7 bases and J 4 bases; bases outside gene matches: 4. The CDR3 runs to 13 residues. CDR3 protein: CASTRTGATEAFF. In DNA, the CDR3 is TGTGCCAGCACCCGGACAGGGGCCACTGAAGCTTTCTTT.

At least ten counts were recorded for this clonotype. The rearrangement uses TRBV29-1 and TRBJ1-4; TRBD1 agrees at 7 bases. The length of the CDR3 is 13 residues. J was trimmed by 4 bases and V by 6 bases; bases with no gene match: 5. Per the germline V gene, CDR1 is SQVTM and CDR2 is ANQGSEA. CDR3 in amino acids: CSVSGQFNEKLFF. The CDR3 DNA is TGCAGCGTCTCGGGACAGTTTAATGAAAAACTGTTTTTT.

This clonotype has a count of ten or more. The genes are TRBV24-1 and TRBJ2-3; possible D gene TRBD2, 6 bases. CDR3 size: 15 residues. The V gene lost 3 bases and the J gene lost 3 bases, with 12 bases spanning the gap. Per germline, CDR1 KGHDR and CDR2 SFDVKD. The CDR3 bases are TGTGCCACCAGTGATAGGAGGAGGGGTACAGATACGCAGTATTTT. It translates to CATSDRRRGTDTQYF.

This clonotype was picked up a small number of times. The rearrangement uses TRBV7-9 and TRBJ1-5; D is possibly TRBD1 (6 bases). This CDR3 is built from 16 residues. V gave up 1 base and J gave up 6 bases, with 16 bases separating them. CDR1 SEHNR and CDR2 FQNEAQ come from the germline V gene (reference sequence). The CDR3 reads CASSLGGRGVTQPQHF. CDR3 coding DNA: TGTGCCAGCAGCTTAGGCGGGAGGGGGGTCACTCAGCCCCAGCATTTT.

This clonotype was picked up many times. The genes are TRBV6-1 and TRBJ2-1; 15 bases align to TRBD2. This CDR3 comprises 18 residues. Trimming cost V 7 bases and J 0 bases; bases outside gene matches: 7. CDR1 MNHNS and CDR2 SASEGT come from the germline V gene. CDR3 sequence: CASTQGLAGGISYNEQFF. The CDR3 region has the DNA TGTGCCAGCACCCAGGGACTAGCGGGAGGTATCTCCTACAATGAGCAGTTCTTC.

This clonotype was observed at least ten times. This chain uses TRBV2 with TRBJ1-4, with D possibly being TRBD1 (5 bases). Between the trimmed V and J ends, which lost 3 bases and 0 bases, there was a span of 14 bases. CDR3 length: 17 amino acids. CDR1 and CDR2 (germline): SNHLY, FYNNEI. In nucleotides, the CDR3 is TGTGCCAGCAGTGAGATGTGGGGGATTGCAACTAATGAAAAACTGTTTTTT. Translated: CASSEMWGIATNEKLFF.

This chain connects TRBV5-5 to TRBJ2-3, with 8 positions matching TRBD2. V trimming: 0 bases; J trimming: 2 bases; junction bases outside the gene matches: 5. Germline V gene sequence: CDR1 SGHKS, CDR2 YYEKEE (reference sequence). The CDR3 is 16 residues long. The CDR3 sequence: CASSLDLAGFTDTQYF. The CDR3 nucleotides are TGTGCCAGCAGCTTGGATCTAGCGGGCTTCACAGATACGCAGTATTTT.

The chain is built from TRBV11-1 and TRBJ2-6, with TRBD1 matching over 7 bases. With V trimmed by 4 bases and J by 3 bases, 3 bases remained unmatched. Germline CDR1 reads SGHAT; CDR2 reads FQDESV (reference sequence). CDR3 length: 15 amino acids. The CDR3 DNA reads TGTGCCAGCAGCTGGACAGGAATTGGGGCCAACGTCCTGACTTTC. It yields the protein CASSWTGIGANVLTF.

This sequence joins TRBV28 and TRBJ2-7; 8 positions agree with TRBD1. This CDR3 is 16 amino acids long. In germline, CDR1 is MDHEN, CDR2 SYDVKM. After removal of 6 bases from V and 3 bases from J, the junction contained 13 bases not matched to a gene. CDR3 region: CASRPQGANRDYEQYF. CDR3 in DNA: TGTGCCAGCAGACCCCAGGGGGCAAACCGAGACTACGAGCAGTACTTC.

The rearrangement links TRBV29-1 to TRBJ2-6; no firm D call. The CDR3 consists of 13 residues. The germline CDR1 and CDR2 sequences are SQVTM and ANQGSEA. Trimming cost V 4 bases and J 0 bases, with 4 bases left between them. CDR3 protein: CSVVVSGANVLTF. CDR3 nucleotide sequence: TGCAGCGTTGTGGTCTCTGGGGCCAACGTCCTGACTTTC. Complete variable domain (other parts from reference TRBV29-1 and TRBJ2-6): SAVISQKPSRDICQRGTSLTIQCQVDSQVTMMFWYRQQPGQSLTLIATANQGSEATYESGFVIDKFPISRPNLTFSTLTVSNMSPEDSSIYLCSVVVSGANVLTFGAGSRLTVL.

This clonotype was counted at least ten times. The chain couples TRBV29-1 to TRBJ2-5; 7 nucleotides align to TRBD1. From germline, CDR1 is SQVTM and CDR2 ANQGSEA. There are 16 residues in the CDR3. V lost 0 bases, J lost 7 bases, and 14 bases stayed unmatched. CDR3 sequence (DNA): TGCAGCGTTGAAGATCCAGGGAAACAGGGGATCGGGACCCAGTACTTC. It codes for CSVEDPGKQGIGTQYF.

In this sample, this clonotype turned up many times. The chain couples TRBV12-3 or TRBV12-4 to TRBJ2-5; D perhaps matches TRBD2 (6 bases). The ends were cut back, 3 bases at V and 3 bases at J, with 11 bases in the middle. The CDR3 totals 14 residues. The CDR3 reads CASSFGSGEETQYF. The CDR3 DNA is TGTGCCAGCAGTTTTGGTAGCGGTGAAGAGACCCAGTACTTC.

For the CDR3, the DNA is TGTGCCAGCAGTTCAAAGGACGGCCCCTACGAGCAGTACTTC. As protein: CASSSKDGPYEQYF. The rearrangement joins TRBV27 to TRBJ2-7, with no clear D. V was trimmed by 4 bases and J by 2 bases, leaving 12 bases between them. Germline lookup yields CDR1 MNHEY and CDR2 SMNVEV (reference sequence). This CDR3 has 14 residues.

The chain uses TRBV2 and TRBJ2-7, with D possibly TRBD1 on 6 matching bases. Germline values: CDR1 SNHLY, CDR2 FYNNEI. CDR3 size: 12 residues. V was shortened by 7 bases and J by 4 bases, with 11 bases between the two germline ends. The CDR3 spells CASNLDSYEQYF. In nucleotides, the CDR3 is TGTGCCAGCAACCTGGACAGTTACGAGCAGTACTTC.

Many counts were recorded for this clonotype. The chain combines TRBV5-1 with TRBJ2-5; D could derive from TRBD1 or TRBD2 (5 bases each). This CDR3 contains 14 residues. Trimming cost V 1 base and J 1 base, with 8 bases left between them. From germline, CDR1 is SGHRS and CDR2 YFSETQ. CDR3 sequence reads: CASSLQGPQETQYF. In DNA form, the CDR3 reads TGCGCCAGCAGCTTGCAGGGACCCCAAGAGACCCAGTACTTC.

This clonotype occurred a few times. The chain joins TRBV27 to TRBJ2-5; no clear D gene. Germline loops: CDR1 MNHEY, CDR2 SMNVEV (reference sequence). Trimming removed 3 bases from V and 5 bases from J, with 10 bases in between. CDR3 length equals 13 residues. CDR3 in amino acids: CASSFLGFETQYF. DNA for the CDR3: TGTGCCAGCAGTTTTTTGGGCTTCGAGACCCAGTACTTC.

The chain uses TRBV10-3 and TRBJ2-3; D ambiguous. Trimming cost V 9 bases and J 2 bases, with 18 bases left between them. The CDR3 is 15 amino acids. In germline, CDR1 is ENHRY, CDR2 SYGVKD. CDR3 loop: CAISPWGSSTDTQYF. CDR3 nucleotide sequence: TGTGCCATATCACCGTGGGGAAGCTCCACAGATACGCAGTATTTT.

This clonotype has at least ten counts. The chain has TRBV15 and TRBJ1-1; D gene unclear. This CDR3 is 15 amino acids long. Per germline, CDR1 LNHNV and CDR2 YYDKDF (reference sequence). V gave up 3 bases and J gave up 0 bases, with 11 bases separating them. In nucleotides, the CDR3 is TGTGCCACCAGCAGGGGCGGTGGGATGAACACTGAAGCTTTCTTT. Translation: CATSRGGGMNTEAFF. Using reference TRBV15 and TRBJ1-1 for the parts outside the CDR3, the full variable domain is DAMVIQNPRYQVTQFGKPVTLSCSQTLNHNVMYWYQQKSSQAPKLLFHYYDKDFNNEADTPDNFQSRRPNTSFCFLDIRSPGLGDTAMYLCATSRGGGMNTEAFFGQGTRLTVV.

The rearrangement joins TRBV7-9 to TRBJ2-7, with 7 bases identical to TRBD2. Germline V gives CDR1 SEHNR, CDR2 FQNEAQ (reference sequence). V lost 1 base to trimming and J lost 6 bases; unmatched junction nucleotides: 3. The CDR3 runs to 13 residues. CDR3 in DNA: TGTGCCAGCAGCTTAGGTAGCGGGCTCGAGCAGTACTTC. Its translation: CASSLGSGLEQYF.

There are a few counts of this clonotype. DNA for the CDR3: TGTGCCAGCAGCTTGTCTGCGGGACGTTACAATGAGCAGTTCTTC. Translated: CASSLSAGRYNEQFF. The chain couples TRBV5-5 to TRBJ2-1; D is possibly TRBD2 (6 bases). This CDR3 is built from 15 residues. V lost 1 base, J lost 4 bases, and 12 bases lay in between. Per germline, CDR1 SGHKS and CDR2 YYEKEE (reference sequence).